This T cell receptor beta chain was sequenced for a study of blood T cells in healthy people across ages. This CDR3 contains 14 residues. From germline, CDR1 is MDHEN and CDR2 SYDVKM. A sample-barcoded 5' primer and a J-beta primer mix were used in a second PCR of roughly 7 to 11 cycles. TCRdb re-analysed the 5' RACE reads in MiXCR, keeping a single row per CDR3 protein. The table has around 1,000,000 distinct CDR3 sequences, under 30% seen once. In addition, the sample was reused for a study of T cells of mothers and their children.

The sample was blood. The rearrangement joins TRBV28 to TRBJ2-5; D unclear. TRBJ2-7 explains the end of the DNA better; the J call may be wrong. This receptor was identified in a girl under 10 years old in good health. The CDR3, as DNA: TGTGCCAGCAGTTTGCGGCACGAGGTCGGCGAGCAGTACTTC. Amino acid sequence: CASSLRHEVGEQYF.